What follows are 29 T cell receptor beta chains derived from one specimen sequenced in a study of long-term antiretroviral therapy in people with HIV. The assay, immunoSEQ v3.0, was run at survey level. Produced via immunoSEQ multiplex PCR; TCRdb's table is partial and in-frame only. Of fewer than 25,000 clones in the sample, around 83% are singletons; the top ten hold 15% to 20%. The sample consisted of unsorted PBMCs, taken 0.1 years before starting antiretroviral therapy. All receptors come from a man aged 18 to 30 with HIV.

This clone has more than one count but fewer than ten. V and J are TRBV7-2 and TRBJ2-2; D possibly corresponds to TRBD1 (5 bases). Germline V gene data show CDR1 as SGHTA and CDR2 as FQGNSA. The CDR3 is 15 amino acids. Trimming removed 6 bases from V and 3 bases from J, with 14 bases in between. The DNA for the CDR3 is TGTGCCAGCAGGAAGGGGAATGTAGACACCGGGGAGCTGTTTTTT. Amino acids: CASRKGNVDTGELFF.

CDR3 protein: CASSLGQQSYEQYF. CDR3 nucleotides: TGTGCCAGCAGCTTAGGACAGCAATCCTACGAGCAGTACTTC. The chain combines TRBV6-5 with TRBJ2-5; a possible D gene is TRBD1 (6 bases). The tail of the sequence fits TRBJ2-7 better, so the J call may be wrong. The CDR3 consists of 14 residues. Germline CDR1 reads MNHEY; CDR2 reads SVGAGI.

The chain links TRBV7-2 to TRBJ2-7, with TRBD1 matching 7 bases. With 5 bases clipped from V and 3 bases from J, the junction kept 7 bases outside the gene matches. Germline V CDR1 and CDR2: SGHTA, FQGNSA. The CDR3 is made up of 14 amino acids. CDR3 in DNA: TGTGCCAGCAGCCAGGGGGTTTGGGGCTACGAGCAGTACTTC. This gives the protein CASSQGVWGYEQYF.

A note on this clone: The sample contains more than one DNA sequence encoding this CDR3. The chain links TRBV5-5 to TRBJ2-2; D perhaps matches TRBD2 (7 bases). V was clipped by 3 bases and J by 4 bases, with 22 bases between them. Germline V lookup: CDR1 SGHKS, CDR2 YYEKEE (reference sequence). The CDR3 totals 18 residues. The CDR3 is CASSSYPVGGPITGELFF. CDR3 nucleotide sequence: TGTGCCAGCAGCTCCTACCCGGTGGGGGGGCCGATCACCGGGGAGCTGTTTTTT.

The chain joins TRBV11-2 to TRBJ2-5, with 12 nucleotides matching TRBD2. The ends lost 5 bases at V and 5 bases at J; junction bases unmatched: 6. This CDR3 spans 15 amino acids. Germline CDR1 and CDR2: SGHAT and FQNNGV. As DNA, the CDR3 is TGTGCCAGCAGCCCTAGCGGGGGGGCTCGGGAGACCCAGTACTTC. Residues: CASSPSGGARETQYF.

The rearrangement joins TRBV7-9 to TRBJ1-1; TRBD1 might be the D (5 bases). Germline CDR1 reads SEHNR; CDR2 reads FQNEAQ (reference sequence). V was clipped by 5 bases and J by 0 bases, with 10 bases between them. The length of the CDR3 is 14 residues. CDR3 sequence reads: CASSRRGMNTEAFF. The CDR3 bases are TGTGCCAGCAGCCGCCGGGGGATGAACACTGAAGCTTTCTTT.

The chain carries TRBV28 and TRBJ2-7; TRBD2 agrees at 12 bases. The CDR3 runs to 15 residues. V dropped 5 bases and J dropped 4; count of bases not matched to a gene: 6. The germline V gene encodes CDR1 MDHEN and CDR2 SYDVKM. The CDR3 protein is CASSGPGTSGYEQYF. CDR3 sequence (DNA): TGTGCCAGCAGTGGCCCCGGGACTAGCGGGTACGAGCAGTACTTC.

The CDR3 sequence: CASSRDSSQPQHF. The CDR3 DNA sequence: TGTGCCTCCTCAAGGGATAGTAGTCAGCCCCAGCATTTT. The genes are TRBV10-3 and TRBJ1-5; D uncertain. CDR1 and CDR2 from the germline V gene are ENHRY and SYGVKD. The CDR3 extends over 13 amino acids. Trimming shortened V by 11 bases and J by 6 bases, and 17 bases separated the two germline ends.

This clone was seen only once. An end of the junction does not agree with germline; a read error may underlie this. The chain joins TRBV7-7 to TRBJ1-1; tentatively, D is TRBD1 (6 bases). The CDR3 totals 13 residues. Germline loops: CDR1 SSHAT, CDR2 FNYEAQ (reference sequence). The CDR3 DNA sequence: TGTGCTAGCAGTCAGGGGATGAACACTGAAGCTTTCTTT. It translates to CASSQGMNTEAFF.

This chain connects TRBV15 to TRBJ1-3; D unresolved. There are 16 residues in the CDR3. The V end was cut by 2 bases, the J end by 0 bases, with 11 bases between. The germline V gene encodes CDR1 LNHNV and CDR2 YYDKDF (reference sequence). CDR3 sequence: CATSRWTDPSGNTIYF. DNA of the CDR3: TGTGCCACCAGCAGATGGACTGACCCCTCTGGAAACACCATATATTTT.

The chain employs TRBV6-4 and TRBJ1-5; TRBD1 might be the D (5 bases). Germline V lookup: CDR1 MRHNA, CDR2 SNTAGT. Between the trimmed V and J ends, which lost 6 bases and 5 bases, there was a span of 32 bases. The CDR3 is 20 amino acids. The CDR3 sequence is CASRTPEPGRAPMADQPQHF. The DNA for the CDR3 is TGTGCCAGCAGGACCCCGGAGCCAGGGCGGGCCCCGATGGCAGATCAGCCCCAGCATTTT.

This chain links TRBV7-3 with TRBJ2-2; 9 nucleotides agree with TRBD1. The CDR3 is 16 amino acids. Germline-derived CDR1 and CDR2 are SGHTA and FQGTGA. J was trimmed by 4 bases and V by 5 bases; bases with no gene match: 8. The CDR3 loop is CASSPGTGLGTGELFF. CDR3 DNA sequence: TGTGCCAGCAGCCCAGGGACAGGGCTCGGCACCGGGGAGCTGTTTTTT.

The rearrangement joins TRBV7-8 to TRBJ2-1; 10 bases map to TRBD2. From germline, CDR1 is SGHVS and CDR2 FQNEAQ. The trim removed 1 base at V and 8 bases at J, leaving 8 bases unmatched. The CDR3 is 16 residues long. DNA of the CDR3: TGTGCCAGCAGCTTAGTGAGCGGGGGGGCCAACCATGAGCAGTTCTTC. Translation: CASSLVSGGANHEQFF.

CDR3 bases: TGTGCCAGCAGCAAAGTAAGGGGACTCTCCTACGAGCAGTACTTC. This encodes CASSKVRGLSYEQYF. The chain links TRBV21-1 to TRBJ2-7; the DNA was not used to check the table's D call, TRBD2. TRBV21-1 is annotated as a pseudogene. This CDR3 has 15 amino acids.

The chain recombines TRBV14 with TRBJ2-3; no clear D gene. Germline loops: CDR1 SGHDN, CDR2 FVKESK. CDR3 size: 13 residues. Deletions cut 4 bases from V and 4 bases from J, with 9 bases between. CDR3 bases: TGTGCCAGCAGCCCTGGTGCGGCAGATACGCAGTATTTT. Protein product: CASSPGAADTQYF.

As DNA, the CDR3 is TGTGCCAGCAGCTGGGGACTAGCGGGAGAGGGCACCGGGGAGCTGTTTTTT. It encodes CASSWGLAGEGTGELFF. The chain links TRBV11-2 to TRBJ2-2; 14 nucleotides match TRBD2. This CDR3 region has 17 residues. V trimming: 4 bases; J trimming: 4 bases; junction bases outside the gene matches: 5. Germline V gene sequence: CDR1 SGHAT, CDR2 FQNNGV.

The chain is built from TRBV9 and TRBJ2-2; no definite D call. The germline V and J ends were trimmed by 6 bases and 0 bases, with 9 bases remaining between them. The CDR3 runs to 14 residues. CDR1 is SGDLS and CDR2 is YYNGEE in the germline V gene. The CDR3 DNA sequence: TGTGCCAGCAAAGACACCCCGAACACCGGGGAGCTGTTTTTT. Protein: CASKDTPNTGELFF.

The rearrangement joins TRBV6-4 to TRBJ2-1; 12 positions agree with TRBD2. The CDR3 runs to 15 residues. Per the germline V gene, CDR1 is MRHNA and CDR2 is SNTAGT. V shed 0 bases and J 6 bases; nucleotides not matched to a gene: 0. The CDR3 DNA sequence: TGTGCCAGCAGTGACTCGACTAGCGGGAGCAATGAGCAGTTCTTC. Translated, it gives CASSDSTSGSNEQFF.

The chain uses TRBV5-1 and TRBJ2-3; 8 bases are a match to TRBD1. J lost 5 bases, V lost 0 bases, and 5 bases had no gene match. The V gene's germline CDR1 is SGHRS and CDR2 YFSETQ. This CDR3 spans 15 amino acids. CDR3 in amino acids: CASSLAQGAGDTQYF. The CDR3 nucleotides are TGCGCCAGCAGCTTGGCTCAGGGGGCGGGAGATACGCAGTATTTT.

The V call is TRBV9, the J call TRBJ1-1, with D hard to call. V dropped 0 bases and J dropped 4 bases, with 10 bases sitting between them. There are 14 residues in the CDR3. Germline loops: CDR1 SGDLS, CDR2 YYNGEE. In DNA form, the CDR3 reads TGTGCCAGCAGCGTAGCTTCCGGCTCCACTGAAGCTTTCTTT. It yields the protein CASSVASGSTEAFF.

The J gene is TRBJ2-1, the V gene TRBV28; 10 nucleotides line up with TRBD2. Trimming removed 5 bases from V and 0 bases from J; junction bases left unmatched: 10. The CDR3 loop spans 18 amino acids. Germline CDR1 and CDR2: MDHEN and SYDVKM. The CDR3 coding sequence is TGTGCCAGCAGTCCGGGACTAGCGTTTAAGAGCTCCTACAATGAGCAGTTCTTC. Translated: CASSPGLAFKSSYNEQFF.

This clone is a singleton in its sample. At one boundary the junction diverges from the germline segment, which might be a read error. The genes are TRBV7-9 and TRBJ2-1; 7 positions match TRBD2. Germline lookup yields CDR1 SEHNR and CDR2 FQNEAQ (reference sequence). There are 16 residues in the CDR3. CDR3 sequence (DNA): TGCGCCAGCAGCCAGGACGGGAGCGGGAAATTAGGTGAGCAGTTCTTC. This gives the protein CASSQDGSGKLGEQFF.

V is TRBV27 and J is TRBJ2-1; 7 nucleotides match TRBD2. CDR1 is MNHEY and CDR2 is SMNVEV in the germline V gene (reference sequence). V dropped 2 bases and J dropped 4; count of bases not matched to a gene: 2. CDR3 length equals 14 residues. CDR3: CASSLGGGYNEQFF. As DNA, the CDR3 is TGTGCCAGCAGTTTAGGGGGGGGGTACAATGAGCAGTTCTTC.

The CDR3 is CASSGPGAEAFF. The DNA for the CDR3 is TGTGCCAGCAGCGGTCCAGGAGCTGAAGCTTTCTTT. This chain links TRBV9 with TRBJ1-1; D not certain. In germline, CDR1 is SGDLS, CDR2 YYNGEE. V was clipped by 3 bases and J by 6 bases, with 9 bases between them. The CDR3 length is 12 residues.

The chain links TRBV19 to TRBJ1-6; the D gene is possibly TRBD1 (5 bases). The CDR3 consists of 16 residues. Trimming removed 5 bases at V and 9 bases at J, with 20 bases between. Germline V gene data show CDR1 as LNHDA and CDR2 as SQIVND (reference sequence). The CDR3 DNA sequence: TGTGCCAGTAGTCACCGGGACCCGATGGGGATTTCACCCCTCCACTTT. It translates to CASSHRDPMGISPLHF.

The V gene is TRBV2, the J gene TRBJ2-3; D gene uncertain. Trimming cost V 0 bases and J 2 bases, with 9 bases left between them. This CDR3 comprises 15 residues. The V gene's germline CDR1 is SNHLY and CDR2 FYNNEI. DNA of the CDR3: TGTGCCAGCAGTGAAGCATGGTCTTTCACAGATACGCAGTATTTT. Translation gives CASSEAWSFTDTQYF.

This clone was counted only a few times. Other DNA sequences within the sample encode an identical CDR3. The rearrangement uses TRBV27 and TRBJ2-3; D not resolved. V lost 3 bases and J 0 bases, leaving 10 bases between the germline ends. Per germline, CDR1 MNHEY and CDR2 SMNVEV (reference sequence). The CDR3 is 15 amino acids. This CDR3 is CASSLGSSSTDTQYF. CDR3 DNA sequence: TGTGCCAGCAGTTTGGGCAGTTCTAGCACAGATACGCAGTATTTT.

The genes are TRBV4-2 and TRBJ2-5; D unclear. V was cut by 1 base and J by 4 bases, with 16 bases left in between. CDR1 and CDR2 (germline): LGHNA, YNFKEQ. This CDR3 comprises 16 residues. The CDR3 loop reads CASSQVVLRRSETQYF. In nucleotides, the CDR3 is TGTGCCAGCAGCCAAGTGGTTTTAAGAAGGTCAGAGACCCAGTACTTC.

In DNA, the CDR3 is TGCAGCGACTTAGCGGGGAACACAGATACGCAGTATTTT. It is translated as CSDLAGNTDTQYF. The chain links TRBV29-1 to TRBJ2-3; 8 nucleotides line up with TRBD2. Germline assignment: CDR1 SQVTM and CDR2 ANQGSEA. With V trimmed by 7 bases and J by 2 bases, 5 bases remained unmatched. The CDR3 spans 13 residues.